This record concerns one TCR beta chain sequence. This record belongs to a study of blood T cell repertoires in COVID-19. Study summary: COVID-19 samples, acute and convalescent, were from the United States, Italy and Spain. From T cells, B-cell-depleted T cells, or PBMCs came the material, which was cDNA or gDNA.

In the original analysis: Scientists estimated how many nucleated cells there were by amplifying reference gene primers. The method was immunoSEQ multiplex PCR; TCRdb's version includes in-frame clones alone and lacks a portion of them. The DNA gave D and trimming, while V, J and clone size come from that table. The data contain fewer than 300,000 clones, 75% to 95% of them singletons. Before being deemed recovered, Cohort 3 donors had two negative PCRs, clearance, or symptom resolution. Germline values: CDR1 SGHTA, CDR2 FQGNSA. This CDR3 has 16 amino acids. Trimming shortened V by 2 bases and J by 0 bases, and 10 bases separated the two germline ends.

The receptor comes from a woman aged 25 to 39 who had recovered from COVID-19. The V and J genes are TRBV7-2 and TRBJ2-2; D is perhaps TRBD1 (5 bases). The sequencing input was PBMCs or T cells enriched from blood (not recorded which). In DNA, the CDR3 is TGTGCCAGCAGCTTATTACAGGCTCCGAACACCGGGGAGCTGTTTTTT. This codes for CASSLLQAPNTGELFF.